The 5 T cell receptor beta chains presented below share a single source sample, sequenced in a study of cytomegalovirus exposure and HLA in healthy donors. The PCR was carried out with 60 Vbeta primers and 13 Jbeta primers. Profiled with immunoSEQ multiplex PCR; TCRdb holds only in-frame clones, not every one. This table has approximately 120,000 clones, roughly 73% appearing once. What was sequenced was PBMCs. Source of these receptors: a man between 60 and 70 years old in good health and CMV-seropositive.

The rearrangement uses TRBV7-9 and TRBJ2-3; possible D gene TRBD2, 5 bases. This CDR3 is 12 amino acids long. Germline CDR1 reads SEHNR; CDR2 reads FQNEAQ (reference sequence). V was shortened by 1 base and J by 6 bases, with 5 bases between the two germline ends. CDR3 protein: CASSLGEDTQYF. The CDR3 coding sequence is TGTGCCAGCAGCTTAGGGGAGGATACGCAGTATTTT. The complete variable domain, with remaining parts taken from reference TRBV7-9 and TRBJ2-3, reads DTGVSQNPRHKITKRGQNVTFRCDPISEHNRLYWYRQTLGQGPEFLTYFQNEAQLEKSRLLSDRFSAERPKGSFSTLEIQRTEQGDSAMYLCASSLGEDTQYFGPGTRLTVL.

The chain employs TRBV18 and TRBJ1-1; D not resolved. V was trimmed by 1 base and J by 1 base, leaving 7 bases between them. Per germline, CDR1 KGHSH and CDR2 LQKENI. This CDR3 is 14 amino acids long. CDR3 sequence reads: CASSPRRENTEAFF. In nucleotides, the CDR3 is TGTGCCAGCTCACCACGGCGGGAGAACACTGAAGCTTTCTTT.

The chain uses TRBV6-6 and TRBJ1-2; 8 bases are a match to TRBD1. CDR1 is MNHNY and CDR2 is SVGAGI in the germline V gene (reference sequence). The CDR3 covers 15 residues. Trimming at V came to 5 bases and at J to 6 bases, leaving 11 bases not matched to a gene. CDR3 residues: CASSTQTGVSHGYTF. CDR3 sequence (DNA): TGTGCCAGCAGTACTCAGACAGGGGTCAGCCATGGCTACACCTTC.

This sequence joins TRBV9 and TRBJ1-2; D gene uncertain. CDR3 length equals 14 residues. The V end was cut by 3 bases, the J end by 4 bases, with 13 bases between. From germline, CDR1 is SGDLS and CDR2 YYNGEE. CDR3 sequence reads: CASSGDGLAYGYTF. CDR3 sequence (DNA): TGTGCCAGCAGCGGCGACGGGTTAGCCTATGGCTACACCTTC.

The chain has TRBV7-9 and TRBJ2-7, with D unclear. Looked up from germline, CDR1 is SEHNR and CDR2 is FQNEAQ (reference sequence). Trimming removed 1 base from V and 4 bases from J, with 5 bases in between. CDR3 length equals 12 residues. CDR3 in DNA: TGTGCCAGCAGCTTAGGGGCGTACGAGCAGTACTTC. This translates into CASSLGAYEQYF.